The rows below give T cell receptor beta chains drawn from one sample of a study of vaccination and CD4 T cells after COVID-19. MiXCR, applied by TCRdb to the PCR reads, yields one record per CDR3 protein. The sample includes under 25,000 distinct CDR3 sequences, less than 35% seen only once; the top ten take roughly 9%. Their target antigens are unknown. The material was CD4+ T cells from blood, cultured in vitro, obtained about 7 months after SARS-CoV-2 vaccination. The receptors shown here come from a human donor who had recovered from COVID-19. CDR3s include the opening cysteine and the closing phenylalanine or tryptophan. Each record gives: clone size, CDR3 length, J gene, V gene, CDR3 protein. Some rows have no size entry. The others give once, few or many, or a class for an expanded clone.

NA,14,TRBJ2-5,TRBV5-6,CASKQVWGKETQYF
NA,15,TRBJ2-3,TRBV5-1,CASSGGTASTDTQYF
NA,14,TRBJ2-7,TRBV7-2,CASSRWDRGYEQYF
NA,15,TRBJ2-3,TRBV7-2,CASSLGGASTDTQYF
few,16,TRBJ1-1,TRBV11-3,CASSLDGRGGSTEAFF
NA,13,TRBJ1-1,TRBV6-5,CASSYSGQREAFF
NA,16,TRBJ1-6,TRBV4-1,CASSLRTGTPSSPLHF
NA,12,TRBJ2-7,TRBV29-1,CSVGRGSYEQYF
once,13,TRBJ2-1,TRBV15,CATSSSRDNEQFF
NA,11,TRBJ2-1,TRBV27,CASRAYNEQFF
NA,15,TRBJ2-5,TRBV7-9,CASSLLYRNQETQYF
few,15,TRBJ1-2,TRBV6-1,CATLSAGQGNYGYTF
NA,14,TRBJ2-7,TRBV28,CASKNGGHSYEQYF
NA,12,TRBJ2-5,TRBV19,CASSTSKETQYF
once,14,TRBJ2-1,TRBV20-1,CSANPSKSYNEQFF
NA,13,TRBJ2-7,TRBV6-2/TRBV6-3,CASSYRGQNEQYF
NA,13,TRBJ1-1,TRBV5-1,CASSLDRNTEAFF
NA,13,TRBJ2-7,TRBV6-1,CASSRQAFYEQYF
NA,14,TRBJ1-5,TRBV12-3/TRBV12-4,CASSLKGRAQPQHF
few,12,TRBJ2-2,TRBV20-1,CSAIKNTGELFF
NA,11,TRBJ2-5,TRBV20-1,CSASEDTRQYF
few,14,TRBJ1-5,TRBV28,CASSLRDRDQPQHF
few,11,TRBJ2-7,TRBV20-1,CSKQAGYEQYF
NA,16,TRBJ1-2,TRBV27,CASSPSTGRANYGYTF
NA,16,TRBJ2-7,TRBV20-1,CSARDEKDVKAYEQYF
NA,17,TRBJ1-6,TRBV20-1,CSASSGTGGAVNSPLHF
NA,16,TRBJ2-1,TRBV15,CATSKPGLARDNEQFF
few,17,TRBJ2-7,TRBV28,CASSFLQGLSSSYEQYF
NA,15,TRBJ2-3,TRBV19,CASARTAHRTDTQYF
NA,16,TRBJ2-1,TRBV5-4,CASSPADRSSYNEQFF
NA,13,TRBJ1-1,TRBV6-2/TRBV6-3,CASSYSGEYGAFF
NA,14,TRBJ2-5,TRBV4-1,CASSQEATEETQYF
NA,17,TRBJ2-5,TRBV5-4,CASSAIGGGRSQETQYF
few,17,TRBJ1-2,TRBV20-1,CSARDLRGGKANYGYTF
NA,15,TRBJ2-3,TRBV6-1,CASSVVPSGTDTQYF
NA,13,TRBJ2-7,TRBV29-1,CSVVFQGLYEQYF
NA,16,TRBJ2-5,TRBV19,CASSIAMDRGKETQYF
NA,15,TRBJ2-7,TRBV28,CASSPTLESSYEQYF
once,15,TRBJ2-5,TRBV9,CASSVGSGTQETQYF
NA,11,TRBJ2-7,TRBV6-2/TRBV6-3,CASTEGNEQYF
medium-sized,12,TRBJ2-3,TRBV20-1,CSALSGVDTQYF
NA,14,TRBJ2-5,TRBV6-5,CASSSRLAGVAQYF
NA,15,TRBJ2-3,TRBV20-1,CSAGLRQGAADTQYF
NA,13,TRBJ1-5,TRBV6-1,CASSRDRDQPQHF
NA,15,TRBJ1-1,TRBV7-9,CASRPPKGKRTEAFF
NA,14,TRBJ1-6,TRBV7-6,CASSLGTGGSPLHF
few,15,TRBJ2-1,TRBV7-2,CASKRLAGGNNEQFF
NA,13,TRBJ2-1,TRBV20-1,CSVTKLNYNEQFF
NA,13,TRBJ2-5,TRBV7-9,CASTPTGRETQYF
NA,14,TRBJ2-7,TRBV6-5,CASSYRDTTYEQYF
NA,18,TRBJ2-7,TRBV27,CASSPEPPTSGSSEEQYF
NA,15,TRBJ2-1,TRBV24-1,CATSDAGTTNNEQFF